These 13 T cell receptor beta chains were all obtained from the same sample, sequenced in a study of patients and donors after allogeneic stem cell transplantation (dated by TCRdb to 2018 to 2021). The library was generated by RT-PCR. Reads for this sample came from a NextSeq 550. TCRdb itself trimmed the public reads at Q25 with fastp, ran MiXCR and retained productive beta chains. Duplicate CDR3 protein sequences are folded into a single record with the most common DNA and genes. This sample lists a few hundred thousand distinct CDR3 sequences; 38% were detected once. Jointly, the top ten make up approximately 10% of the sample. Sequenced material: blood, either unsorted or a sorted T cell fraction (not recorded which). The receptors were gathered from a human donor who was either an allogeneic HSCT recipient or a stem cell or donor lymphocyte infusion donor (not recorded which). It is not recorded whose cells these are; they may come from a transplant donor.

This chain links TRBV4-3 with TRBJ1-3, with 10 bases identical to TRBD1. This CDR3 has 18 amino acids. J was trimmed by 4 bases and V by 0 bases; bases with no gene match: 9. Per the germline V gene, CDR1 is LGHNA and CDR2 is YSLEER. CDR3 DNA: TGCGCCAGCAGCCAAGATCCCACGGGACAGGGGACCGGAAACACCATATATTTT. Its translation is CASSQDPTGQGTGNTIYF.

The CDR3 DNA reads TGTGCCAGCAGCTTGGACCCGGCAACTAATGAAAAACTGTTTTTT. Protein sequence: CASSLDPATNEKLFF. The V call is TRBV11-2, the J call TRBJ1-4; no clear D gene. CDR1 and CDR2 from the germline V gene are SGHAT and FQNNGV. The V end was cut by 3 bases, the J end by 0 bases, with 8 bases between. The CDR3 runs 15 residues.

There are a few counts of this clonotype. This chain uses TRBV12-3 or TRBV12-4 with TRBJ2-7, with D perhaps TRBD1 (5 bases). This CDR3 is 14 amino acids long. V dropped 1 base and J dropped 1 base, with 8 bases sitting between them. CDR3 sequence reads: CASSLVRVSYEQYF. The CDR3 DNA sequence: TGTGCCAGCAGTTTAGTCAGGGTTTCCTACGAGCAGTACTTC.

The CDR3 loop reads CASSRGQGGSEAFF. The CDR3 nucleotides read TGTGCCAGCAGCCGGGGACAGGGAGGGTCTGAAGCTTTCTTT. The chain uses TRBV9 and TRBJ1-1, with 9 bases identical to TRBD1. CDR1 SGDLS and CDR2 YYNGEE come from the germline V gene. V shed 4 bases and J 6 bases; nucleotides not matched to a gene: 7. The CDR3 extends over 14 amino acids.

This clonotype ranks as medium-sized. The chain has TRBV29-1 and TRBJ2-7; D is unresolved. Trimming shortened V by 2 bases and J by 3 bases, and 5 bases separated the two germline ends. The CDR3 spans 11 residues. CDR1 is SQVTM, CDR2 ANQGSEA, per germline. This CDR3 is CSVELGYEQYF. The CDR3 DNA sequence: TGCAGCGTTGAACTGGGCTACGAGCAGTACTTC.

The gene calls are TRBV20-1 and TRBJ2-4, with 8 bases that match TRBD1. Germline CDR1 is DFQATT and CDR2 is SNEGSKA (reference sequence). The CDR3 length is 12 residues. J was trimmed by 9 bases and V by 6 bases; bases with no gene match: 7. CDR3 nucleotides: TGCAGTGCCCAGGACAGGGTAGCCATTCAGTACTTC. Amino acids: CSAQDRVAIQYF.

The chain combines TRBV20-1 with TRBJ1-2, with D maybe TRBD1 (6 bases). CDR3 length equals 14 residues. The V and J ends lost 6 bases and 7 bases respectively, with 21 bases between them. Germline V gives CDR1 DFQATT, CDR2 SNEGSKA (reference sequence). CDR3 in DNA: TGCAGTGCCCTTGGCCGGGGGCGCGAATCTGGCTACACCTTC. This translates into CSALGRGRESGYTF.

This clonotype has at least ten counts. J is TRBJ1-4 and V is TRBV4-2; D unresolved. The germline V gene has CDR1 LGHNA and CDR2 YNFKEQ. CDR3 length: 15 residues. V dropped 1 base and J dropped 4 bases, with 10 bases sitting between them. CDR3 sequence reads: CASSQVGKLNEKLFF. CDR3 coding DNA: TGTGCCAGCAGCCAAGTAGGCAAGCTTAATGAAAAACTGTTTTTT.

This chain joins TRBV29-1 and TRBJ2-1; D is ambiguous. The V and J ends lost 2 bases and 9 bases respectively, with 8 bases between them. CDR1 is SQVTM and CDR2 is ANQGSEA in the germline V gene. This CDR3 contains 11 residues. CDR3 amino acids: CSVEKGLEQFF. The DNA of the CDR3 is TGCAGCGTTGAAAAGGGTCTTGAGCAGTTCTTC.

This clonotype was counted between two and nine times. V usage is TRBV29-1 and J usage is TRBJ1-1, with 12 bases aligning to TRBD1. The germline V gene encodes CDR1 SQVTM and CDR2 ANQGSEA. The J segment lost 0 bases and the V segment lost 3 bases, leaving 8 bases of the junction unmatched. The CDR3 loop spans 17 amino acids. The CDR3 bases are TGCAGCGTTGAGGGGGACAGGGGGCGCTTTCTGAACACTGAAGCTTTCTTT. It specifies CSVEGDRGRFLNTEAFF.

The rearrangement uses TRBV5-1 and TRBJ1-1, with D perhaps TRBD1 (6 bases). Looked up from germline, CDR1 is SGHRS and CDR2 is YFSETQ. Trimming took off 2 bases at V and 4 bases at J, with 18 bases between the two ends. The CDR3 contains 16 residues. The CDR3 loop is CASSLQGRVYGTEAFF. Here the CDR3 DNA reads TGCGCCAGCAGCTTACAGGGTAGGGTATACGGCACTGAAGCTTTCTTT. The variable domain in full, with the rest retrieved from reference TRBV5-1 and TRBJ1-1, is KAGVTQTPRYLIKTRGQQVTLSCSPISGHRSVSWYQQTPGQGLQFLFEYFSETQRNKGNFPGRFSGRQFSNSRSEMNVSTLELGDSALYLCASSLQGRVYGTEAFFGQGTRLTVV.

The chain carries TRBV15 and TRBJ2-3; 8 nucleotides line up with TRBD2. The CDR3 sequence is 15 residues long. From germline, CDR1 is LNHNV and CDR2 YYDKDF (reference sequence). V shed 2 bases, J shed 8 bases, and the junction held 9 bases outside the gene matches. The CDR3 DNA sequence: TGTGCCACCAGCAGACCGGGAGGGACTGCCGGTACGCAGTATTTT. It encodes CATSRPGGTAGTQYF. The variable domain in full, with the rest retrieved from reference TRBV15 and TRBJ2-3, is DAMVIQNPRYQVTQFGKPVTLSCSQTLNHNVMYWYQQKSSQAPKLLFHYYDKDFNNEADTPDNFQSRRPNTSFCFLDIRSPGLGDTAMYLCATSRPGGTAGTQYFGPGTRLTVL.

In DNA form, the CDR3 reads TGCGCCAGCAGCCAAGCCGGGACAGGGTCCCGCTACACCTTC. The encoded protein is CASSQAGTGSRYTF. V usage is TRBV4-1 and J usage is TRBJ1-2, with 9 bases fitting TRBD1. The germline gives CDR1 MGHRA, CDR2 YSYEKL. Trimming cost V 1 base and J 9 bases; bases outside gene matches: 6. CDR3 size: 14 residues.